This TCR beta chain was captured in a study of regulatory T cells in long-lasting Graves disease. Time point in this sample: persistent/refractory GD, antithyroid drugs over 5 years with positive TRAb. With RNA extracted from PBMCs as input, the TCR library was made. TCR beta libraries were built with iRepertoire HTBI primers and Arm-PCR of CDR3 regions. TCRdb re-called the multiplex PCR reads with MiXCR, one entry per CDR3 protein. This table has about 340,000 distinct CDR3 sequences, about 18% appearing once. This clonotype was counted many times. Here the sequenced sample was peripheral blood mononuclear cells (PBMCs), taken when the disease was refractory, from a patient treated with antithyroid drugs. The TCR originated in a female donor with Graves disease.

The CDR3 DNA reads TGTGCCAGCAGTGACAGCAACCTAGGGGGATTATTCTACGAGCAGTACTTC. Translated, it gives CASSDSNLGGLFYEQYF. The V and J genes are TRBV6-1 and TRBJ2-7; D is possibly TRBD1 (6 bases). The CDR3 contains 17 residues. Germline values: CDR1 MNHNS, CDR2 SASEGT. Deletions cut 3 bases from V and 3 bases from J, with 21 bases between.